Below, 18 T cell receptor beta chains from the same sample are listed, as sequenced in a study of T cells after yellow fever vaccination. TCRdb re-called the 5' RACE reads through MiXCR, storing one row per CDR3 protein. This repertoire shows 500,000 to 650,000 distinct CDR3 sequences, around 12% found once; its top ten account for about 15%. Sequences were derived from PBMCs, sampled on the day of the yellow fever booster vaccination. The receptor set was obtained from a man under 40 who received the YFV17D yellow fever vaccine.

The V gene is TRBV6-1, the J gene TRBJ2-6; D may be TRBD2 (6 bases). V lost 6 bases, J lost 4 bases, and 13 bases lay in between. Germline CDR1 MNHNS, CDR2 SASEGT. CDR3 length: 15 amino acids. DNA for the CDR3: TGTGCCAGCAGAGGAGGGTCCACCGGGGCCAACGTCCTGACTTTC. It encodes CASRGGSTGANVLTF.

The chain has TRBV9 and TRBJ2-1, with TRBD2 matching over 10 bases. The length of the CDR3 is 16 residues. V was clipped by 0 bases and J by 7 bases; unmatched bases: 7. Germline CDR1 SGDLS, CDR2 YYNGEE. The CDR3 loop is CASSVGSSGSLNEQFF. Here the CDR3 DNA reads TGTGCCAGCAGCGTAGGTTCTAGCGGGAGTTTAAATGAGCAGTTCTTC.

CDR3 sequence (DNA): TGTGCCAGCAGCTTGCCCCACAGCACAGATACGCAGTATTTT. It specifies CASSLPHSTDTQYF. The chain is built from TRBV5-5 and TRBJ2-3; D gene ambiguous. Trimming left V 1 base short and J 0 bases short, with 6 bases between. The CDR3 spans 14 residues. Germline V CDR1 and CDR2: SGHKS, YYEKEE (reference sequence).

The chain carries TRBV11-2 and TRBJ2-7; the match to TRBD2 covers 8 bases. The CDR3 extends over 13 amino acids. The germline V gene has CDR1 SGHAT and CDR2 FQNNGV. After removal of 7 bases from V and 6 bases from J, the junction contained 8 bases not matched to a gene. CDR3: CASTFDLAGEQYF. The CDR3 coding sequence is TGTGCCAGCACATTCGACCTAGCGGGCGAGCAGTACTTC.

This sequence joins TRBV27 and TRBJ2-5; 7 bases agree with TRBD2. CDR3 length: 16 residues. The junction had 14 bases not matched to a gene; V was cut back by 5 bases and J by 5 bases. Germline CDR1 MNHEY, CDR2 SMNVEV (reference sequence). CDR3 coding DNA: TGTGCCAGCAGTCTAGCCAGCGCGGGAGTATGGGAGACCCAGTACTTC. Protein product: CASSLASAGVWETQYF.

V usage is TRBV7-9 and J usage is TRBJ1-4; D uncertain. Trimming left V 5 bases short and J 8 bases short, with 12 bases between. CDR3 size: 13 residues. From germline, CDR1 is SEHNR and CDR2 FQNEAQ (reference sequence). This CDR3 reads CASSGVYPEKLFF. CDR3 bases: TGTGCCAGCAGCGGCGTCTATCCGGAAAAACTGTTTTTT.

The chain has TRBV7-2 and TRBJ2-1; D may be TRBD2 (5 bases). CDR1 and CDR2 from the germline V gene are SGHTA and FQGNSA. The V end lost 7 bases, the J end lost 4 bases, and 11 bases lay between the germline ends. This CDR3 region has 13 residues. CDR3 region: CASKGTSYNEQFF. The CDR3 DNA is TGTGCCAGCAAAGGTACTAGTTACAATGAGCAGTTCTTC.

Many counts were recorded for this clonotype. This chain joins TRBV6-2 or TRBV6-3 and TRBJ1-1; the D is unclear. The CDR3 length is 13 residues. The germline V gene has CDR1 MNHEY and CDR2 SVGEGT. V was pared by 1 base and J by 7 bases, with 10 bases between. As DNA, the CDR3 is TGTGCCAGCAGTTACTTCCTCGAAGGTGAAGCTTTCTTT. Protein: CASSYFLEGEAFF.

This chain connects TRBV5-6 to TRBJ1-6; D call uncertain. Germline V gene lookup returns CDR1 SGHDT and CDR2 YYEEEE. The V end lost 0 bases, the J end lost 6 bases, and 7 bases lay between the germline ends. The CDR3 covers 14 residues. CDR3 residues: CASSLGLGNSPLHF. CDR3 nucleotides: TGTGCCAGCAGCTTGGGACTCGGTAATTCACCCCTCCACTTT.

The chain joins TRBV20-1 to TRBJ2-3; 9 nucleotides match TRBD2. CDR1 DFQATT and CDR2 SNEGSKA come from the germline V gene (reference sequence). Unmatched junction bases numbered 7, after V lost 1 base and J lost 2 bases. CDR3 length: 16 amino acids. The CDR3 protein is CSARVVGGRDTDTQYF. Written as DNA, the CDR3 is TGCAGTGCTAGAGTCGTGGGCGGGAGGGACACAGATACGCAGTATTTT.

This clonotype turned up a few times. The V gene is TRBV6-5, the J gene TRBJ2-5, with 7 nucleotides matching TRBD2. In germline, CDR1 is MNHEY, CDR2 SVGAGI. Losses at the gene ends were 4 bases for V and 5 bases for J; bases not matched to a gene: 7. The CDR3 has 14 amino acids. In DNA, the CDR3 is TGTGCCAGCAGTTTAGGAGCTAGCGGCGAGACCCAGTACTTC. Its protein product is CASSLGASGETQYF.

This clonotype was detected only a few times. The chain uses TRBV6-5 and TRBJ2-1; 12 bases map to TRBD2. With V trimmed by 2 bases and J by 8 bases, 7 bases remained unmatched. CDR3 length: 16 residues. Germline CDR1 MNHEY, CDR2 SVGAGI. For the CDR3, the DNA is TGTGCCAGCAGTTACCTGACTAGCGGGAGAGGGGATGAGCAGTTCTTC. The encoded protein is CASSYLTSGRGDEQFF.

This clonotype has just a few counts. The CDR3 DNA reads TGCAGCGTTCTTGGGGGCCTTATCTCCTACGAGCAGTACTTC. Its translation: CSVLGGLISYEQYF. V gene TRBV29-1 combines with J gene TRBJ2-7, with TRBD1 as a possible D gene (6 bases). CDR1 SQVTM and CDR2 ANQGSEA come from the germline V gene. The V and J ends lost 5 bases and 0 bases respectively, with 14 bases between them. This CDR3 contains 14 residues.

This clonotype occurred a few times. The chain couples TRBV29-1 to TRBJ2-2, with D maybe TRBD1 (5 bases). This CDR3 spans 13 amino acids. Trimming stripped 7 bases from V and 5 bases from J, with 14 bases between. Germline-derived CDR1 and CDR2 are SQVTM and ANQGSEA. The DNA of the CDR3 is TGCAGCGCACAGGTTACCCTTACCGGGGAGCTGTTTTTT. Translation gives CSAQVTLTGELFF.

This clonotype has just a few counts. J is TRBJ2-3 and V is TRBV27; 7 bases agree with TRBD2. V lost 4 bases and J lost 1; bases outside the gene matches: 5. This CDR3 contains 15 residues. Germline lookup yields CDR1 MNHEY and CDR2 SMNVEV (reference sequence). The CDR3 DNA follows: TGTGCCAGCAGTTCCGGACTAGGTCGCACAGATACGCAGTATTTT. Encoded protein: CASSSGLGRTDTQYF.

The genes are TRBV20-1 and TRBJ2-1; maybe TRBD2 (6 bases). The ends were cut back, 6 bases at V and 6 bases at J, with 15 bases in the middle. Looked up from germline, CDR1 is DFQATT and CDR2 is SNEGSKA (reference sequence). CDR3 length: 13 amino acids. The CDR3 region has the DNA TGCAGTGCCGCGGGACCCCAGGCCAATGAGCAGTTCTTC. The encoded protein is CSAAGPQANEQFF.

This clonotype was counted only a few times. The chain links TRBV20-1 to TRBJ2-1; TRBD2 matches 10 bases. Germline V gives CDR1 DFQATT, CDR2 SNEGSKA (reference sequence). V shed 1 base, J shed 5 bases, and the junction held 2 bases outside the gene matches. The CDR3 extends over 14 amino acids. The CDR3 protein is CSARGTSGNNEQFF. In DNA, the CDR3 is TGCAGTGCTAGAGGGACTAGCGGAAACAATGAGCAGTTCTTC.

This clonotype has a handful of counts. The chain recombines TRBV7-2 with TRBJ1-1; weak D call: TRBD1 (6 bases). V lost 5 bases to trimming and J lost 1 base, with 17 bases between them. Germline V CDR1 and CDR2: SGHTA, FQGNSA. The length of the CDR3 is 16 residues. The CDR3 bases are TGTGCCAGCAGCCTGAGGACAGTTTGGGAGAACACTGAAGCTTTCTTT. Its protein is CASSLRTVWENTEAFF.